Presented here are 24 T cell receptor beta chains from one specimen sequenced in a study of blood T cells in healthy people across ages. Through a sample-barcoded 5' primer and a J-beta primer mix, a second PCR was run for 7 to 11 cycles. One entry per CDR3 protein results from TCRdb running MiXCR on the 5' RACE reads. The sample lists approximately 850,000 distinct CDR3 sequences, more than 40% occurring once. Material: blood. The receptors were sampled from a man in his sixties in good health.

To note about this clonotype: One end of the junction varies from germline; a read error may be responsible. The CDR3 spells CSSSPGLRQSSYNEQFF. The CDR3 nucleotides read TGCTCCAGCAGCCCTGGGCTGCGGCAAAGCTCCTACAATGAGCAGTTCTTC. The J gene is TRBJ2-1, the V gene TRBV4-3; no definite D call. CDR1 and CDR2 from the germline V gene are LGHNA and YSLEER. The CDR3 totals 17 residues.

On this clonotype itself: The junction departs from germline at one end; a sequencing error may be responsible. The J gene is TRBJ1-2, the V gene TRBV7-8; D is undetermined. Germline loops: CDR1 SGHVS, CDR2 FQNEAQ. CDR3 length: 18 residues. The CDR3 DNA follows: TGTGCCAACAGCCTACCTTCTCGGTTCAGACGGACCCATGAAGCCTACACCTTC. It translates to CANSLPSRFRRTHEAYTF.

This chain uses TRBV4-3 with TRBJ2-2; D gene uncertain. Germline loops: CDR1 LGHNA, CDR2 YSLEER. V lost 0 bases and J lost 7, with 15 bases in between. The CDR3 length is 16 residues. Written as DNA, the CDR3 is TGCGCCAGCAGCCAAGAGATACTCCTAGTAGGCGGGGAGCTGTTTTTT. This codes for CASSQEILLVGGELFF.

This clonotype has just a few counts. The chain combines TRBV20-1 with TRBJ2-3; 12 bases agree with TRBD2. The CDR3 contains 14 residues. Germline V lookup: CDR1 DFQATT, CDR2 SNEGSKA (reference sequence). V shed 3 bases and J 8 bases; nucleotides not matched to a gene: 6. CDR3 sequence (DNA): TGCAGTGCTAGTGAACTAGCGGGGGGCCGTACGCAGTATTTT. This sequence encodes CSASELAGGRTQYF.

This clonotype was picked up a small number of times. The chain joins TRBV20-1 to TRBJ2-5, with no clear D. V lost 0 bases, J lost 0 bases, and 5 bases lay in between. The CDR3 runs to 13 residues. Germline V gene sequence: CDR1 DFQATT, CDR2 SNEGSKA (reference sequence). CDR3 amino acids: CSARENYQETQYF. The CDR3, as DNA: TGCAGTGCTAGAGAGAACTACCAAGAGACCCAGTACTTC.

This clonotype appeared a few times. This rearrangement joins TRBV5-1 to TRBJ2-7, with D perhaps matching TRBD2 (6 bases). This CDR3 is built from 15 residues. Germline CDR1 and CDR2: SGHRS and YFSETQ. V lost 4 bases and J lost 4, with 18 bases in between. CDR3 sequence (DNA): TGCGCCAGCAGCACCGGGGGAGCCCTAGGGTACGAGCAGTACTTC. Its protein product is CASSTGGALGYEQYF.

V and J are TRBV10-3 and TRBJ2-7, with TRBD1 as a possible D gene (5 bases). Germline-derived CDR1 and CDR2 are ENHRY and SYGVKD. The CDR3 consists of 11 residues. V was cut by 10 bases and J by 3 bases, with 10 bases left in between. CDR3 in amino acids: CATQDSYEQYF. The CDR3 nucleotides read TGTGCCACGCAAGACAGCTACGAGCAGTACTTC.

Only one count was recorded for this clonotype. This chain connects TRBV6-5 to TRBJ2-3, with D possibly matching TRBD1 (5 bases). The germline V gene has CDR1 MNHEY and CDR2 SVGAGI. V shed 7 bases and J shed 3 bases, with 14 bases lying between them. The CDR3 length is 14 residues. CDR3 residues: CASIDTGRTDTQYF. The CDR3 DNA sequence: TGTGCCAGCATTGATACAGGACGGACAGATACGCAGTATTTT.

The genes are TRBV7-9 and TRBJ2-2; D is ambiguous. The V end lost 4 bases, the J end lost 0 bases, and 9 bases lay between the germline ends. Germline V CDR1 and CDR2: SEHNR, FQNEAQ (reference sequence). This CDR3 has 15 residues. CDR3: CASSSRASNTGELFF. As DNA, the CDR3 is TGTGCCAGCAGCTCCCGGGCCTCGAACACCGGGGAGCTGTTTTTT. The full variable domain, completed using reference TRBV7-9 and TRBJ2-2, is DTGVSQNPRHKITKRGQNVTFRCDPISEHNRLYWYRQTLGQGPEFLTYFQNEAQLEKSRLLSDRFSAERPKGSFSTLEIQRTEQGDSAMYLCASSSRASNTGELFFGEGSRLTVL.

This chain connects TRBV5-4 to TRBJ2-1; 11 bases agree with TRBD2. The CDR3 sequence is 15 residues long. Germline trimming cut 0 bases from V and 6 bases from J; bases unmatched to any gene: 2. In germline, CDR1 is SGHNT, CDR2 YYREEE (reference sequence). The CDR3 DNA sequence: TGTGCCAGCAGCTTGGGACTAGCGGGACCCAATGAGCAGTTCTTC. This codes for CASSLGLAGPNEQFF.

This chain uses TRBV3-1 with TRBJ2-6; D gene uncertain. V lost 0 bases to trimming and J lost 8 bases, with 8 bases between them. The CDR3 is 14 amino acids. The germline gives CDR1 LGHDT, CDR2 YNNKEL (reference sequence). CDR3 in amino acids: CASSQDEVTNVLTF. The CDR3 DNA sequence: TGTGCCAGCAGCCAAGACGAAGTAACCAACGTCCTGACTTTC.

J is TRBJ2-2 and V is TRBV28; TRBD1 is a possible D gene (7 bases). The CDR3 runs to 19 residues. Germline V gives CDR1 MDHEN, CDR2 SYDVKM. V was pared by 0 bases and J by 2 bases, with 19 bases between. The CDR3 here is CASSLWGPGQGGNTGELFF. The CDR3 DNA reads TGTGCCAGCAGTTTATGGGGACCTGGGCAGGGGGGTAACACCGGGGAGCTGTTTTTT.

The chain carries TRBV5-4 and TRBJ2-1, with TRBD2 matching over 11 bases. The CDR3 sequence is 17 residues long. Germline trimming cut 0 bases from V and 6 bases from J; bases unmatched to any gene: 8. Germline-derived CDR1 and CDR2 are SGHNT and YYREEE (reference sequence). The CDR3: CASSLELAGDIPNEQFF. CDR3 sequence (DNA): TGTGCCAGCAGCTTGGAACTAGCGGGGGACATCCCCAATGAGCAGTTCTTC.

V gene TRBV4-3 combines with J gene TRBJ1-5; 7 nucleotides match TRBD1. TRBJ2-3 matches the DNA end more closely, so the J call is doubtful. The CDR3 has 15 amino acids. Germline CDR1 LGHNA, CDR2 YSLEER. The CDR3 nucleotides are TGCGCCAGCAGCCAAGCGACAGGGTTCACAGATACGCAGTATTTT. Its translation is CASSQATGFTDTQYF.

The chain is built from TRBV2 and TRBJ1-5, with a possible D match to TRBD1 (5 bases). V lost 6 bases and J 6 bases, leaving 21 bases between the germline ends. Germline V lookup: CDR1 SNHLY, CDR2 FYNNEI. CDR3 length equals 16 residues. The chain's CDR3 is CASSPTTTRGGQPQHF. The CDR3 DNA follows: TGTGCCAGCAGCCCCACGACAACAAGGGGAGGTCAGCCCCAGCATTTT.

V usage is TRBV4-1 and J usage is TRBJ2-5; maybe TRBD1 (5 bases). The CDR3 totals 14 residues. CDR1 and CDR2 from the germline V gene are MGHRA and YSYEKL. The V end was cut by 1 base, the J end by 3 bases, with 9 bases between. The CDR3 protein is CASSQVDKKETQYF. In nucleotides, the CDR3 is TGCGCCAGCAGCCAAGTGGACAAAAAAGAGACCCAGTACTTC.

In its sample, this clonotype was seen a few times. The chain carries TRBV4-3 and TRBJ1-2; D is uncertain. CDR3 size: 14 residues. Germline V gene lookup returns CDR1 LGHNA and CDR2 YSLEER. The ends were cut back, 0 bases at V and 5 bases at J, with 10 bases in the middle. The CDR3, as DNA: TGCGCCAGCAGCCAAGATCGGGAGCGGTATGGCTACACCTTC. Protein: CASSQDRERYGYTF.

On this clonotype itself: At one boundary the junction diverges from the germline segment, which might be a read error. This rearrangement joins TRBV20-1 to TRBJ2-1, with TRBD2 as a possible D gene (6 bases). The length of the CDR3 is 11 residues. From germline, CDR1 is DFQATT and CDR2 SNEGSKA (reference sequence). This CDR3 reads CGASATQEQFF. The DNA of the CDR3 is TGCGGTGCTAGCGCCACCCAAGAGCAGTTCTTC.

V is TRBV11-1 and J is TRBJ2-3; TRBD1 is a possible D gene (6 bases). The germline V gene has CDR1 SGHAT and CDR2 FQDESV (reference sequence). CDR3 length: 12 residues. V lost 4 bases, J lost 6 bases, and 8 bases lay in between. As DNA, the CDR3 is TGTGCCAGCAGCTACAGGGACGATACGCAGTATTTT. Its translation: CASSYRDDTQYF.

This chain connects TRBV5-5 to TRBJ2-7; tentatively, D is TRBD1 (6 bases). The DNA matches TRBJ2-5 better at its end, which makes the J call doubtful. This CDR3 is 13 amino acids long. Germline assignment: CDR1 SGHKS and CDR2 YYEKEE (reference sequence). The CDR3 is CASSLSIQGTQYF. Here the CDR3 DNA reads TGTGCCAGCAGCTTGAGCATACAGGGGACCCAGTACTTC.

Comment on this clonotype: The germline gene is not matched at one end of the junction; a read error may be the cause. J is TRBJ2-1 and V is TRBV30, with D perhaps matching TRBD1 (5 bases). The CDR3 contains 14 residues. The germline CDR1 and CDR2 sequences are GTSNPN and SVGIG (reference sequence). CDR3 nucleotide sequence: TGTGCCTGGAGAGCCAGACAGAGGAGCAATGGGCAGTTCTTC. It translates to CAWRARQRSNGQFF.

This clonotype occurred a few times. This chain uses TRBV20-1 with TRBJ2-3; 7 bases agree with TRBD1. Trimming took 0 bases from V and 2 from J; bases not matched to a gene: 8. Germline V CDR1 and CDR2: DFQATT, SNEGSKA (reference sequence). The CDR3 sequence is 16 residues long. CDR3 region: CSARDRAGGSTDTQYF. DNA of the CDR3: TGCAGTGCTAGAGATAGAGCAGGGGGTTCCACAGATACGCAGTATTTT.

Points on this clonotype: The junction shows a germline mismatch at one end, possibly a read error. The rearrangement uses TRBV6-1 and TRBJ2-7, with TRBD2 matching 10 bases. Per germline, CDR1 MNHNS and CDR2 SASEGT. The CDR3 runs to 17 residues. CDR3 sequence reads: CASSEPVAGGGSCEQYF. The DNA of the CDR3 is TGTGCCAGCAGTGAACCTGTAGCGGGGGGCGGGTCCTGCGAGCAGTACTTC.

The chain employs TRBV5-5 and TRBJ2-7; D may be TRBD2 (5 bases). The end of the DNA is better explained by TRBJ2-5, so the J call may be wrong. Germline assignment: CDR1 SGHKS and CDR2 YYEKEE (reference sequence). The CDR3 has 15 amino acids. CDR3 nucleotide sequence: TGTGCCAGCAGCGGGCGCCCTATACCGGGGGAGACCCAGTACTTC. Amino acids: CASSGRPIPGETQYF.